The sequence of this T cell receptor (beta chain) was determined in a study of OX40 agonist ivuxolimab in advanced cancers. Study-wide context: Patients were 82.7% male with ages roughly 20 to 85, mean around 58.

On this clone: What it binds is unknown.

The investigators sampled blood at baseline, at cycle 4 day 1, and at cycle 7 day 1. Study-wide points: Relative to CD4+, CD8+ T cells held more expanded clones on average.

Sequencing was performed with immunoSEQ multiplex PCR; in TCRdb, only in-frame clones are kept and a portion is missing. The repertoire holds some 30,000 clones, with 75% to 85% as singletons. The CDR3 is made up of 14 amino acids. V lost 4 bases and J lost 9; bases outside the gene matches: 9. The V gene's germline CDR1 is MDHEN and CDR2 SYDVKM. This receptor was identified in an adult with an advanced solid tumor such as melanoma, head and neck, liver or kidney cancer. The chain recombines TRBV28 with TRBJ1-1; 9 positions match TRBD1. Source: CD4+ or CD8+ T cells sorted from blood, taken in a trial of the OX40 agonist ivuxolimab. Here the CDR3 DNA reads TGTGCCAGCAGTTCTACAGGGGGCGCAGGGAAAGCTTTCTTT. Its translation is CASSSTGGAGKAFF.